This entry lists 29 T cell receptor beta chains sequenced from one sample in a study of blood T cell repertoires in COVID-19. Some clones are missing from TCRdb's copy, which holds only in-frame ones; the method was immunoSEQ multiplex PCR. The sample records over 100,000 clones, approximately 82% being singletons. Sequenced material: peripheral blood. The receptor source for this set is a woman aged 60-75 years with acute or convalescent COVID-19.

This clone was counted only a few times. The V gene is TRBV27, the J gene TRBJ2-1; TRBD2 agrees at 9 bases. There are 14 residues in the CDR3. CDR1 MNHEY and CDR2 SMNVEV come from the germline V gene (reference sequence). Unmatched junction bases numbered 1, after V lost 2 bases and J lost 5 bases. The DNA of the CDR3 is TGTGCCAGCAGTTTACTAGCGGGAAACAATGAGCAGTTCTTC. Its protein is CASSLLAGNNEQFF.

The chain joins TRBV2 to TRBJ2-7; TRBD2 agrees at 10 bases. Germline trimming cut 10 bases from V and 2 bases from J; bases unmatched to any gene: 2. Germline values: CDR1 SNHLY, CDR2 FYNNEI. The CDR3 covers 12 residues. In nucleotides, the CDR3 is TGTGCCACGGGACTAGCGCCCTACGAGCAGTACTTC. Protein: CATGLAPYEQYF.

This rearrangement joins TRBV6-5 to TRBJ2-1; 7 positions match TRBD1. J gave up 7 bases and V 6 bases, and 3 bases lay outside the gene matches. The CDR3 length is 12 residues. Germline V gene sequence: CDR1 MNHEY, CDR2 SVGAGI. CDR3 residues: CASRRTGNEQFF. CDR3 nucleotide sequence: TGTGCCAGCAGGCGGACAGGAAATGAGCAGTTCTTC.

The rearrangement uses TRBV3-1 (or the pseudogene TRBV3-2) and TRBJ2-1, with a possible D match to TRBD2 (6 bases). The CDR3 is made up of 15 amino acids. The V end lost 4 bases, the J end lost 7 bases, and 17 bases lay between the germline ends. Germline CDR1 LGHDT, CDR2 YNNKEL (reference sequence). CDR3 sequence: CASSPGTGVVNEQFF. The CDR3 DNA reads as TGTGCCAGCAGCCCAGGGACTGGCGTGGTGAATGAGCAGTTCTTC.

V usage is TRBV7-9 and J usage is TRBJ1-3; a possible D gene is TRBD1 (5 bases). CDR3 length equals 14 residues. The V end lost 0 bases, the J end lost 5 bases, and 8 bases lay between the germline ends. The germline V gene has CDR1 SEHNR and CDR2 FQNEAQ (reference sequence). CDR3 loop: CASSLAGPRNTIYF. The DNA of the CDR3 is TGTGCCAGCAGCTTAGCGGGGCCAAGAAACACCATATATTTT.

The chain carries TRBV12-3 or TRBV12-4 and TRBJ2-7, with D unclear. The V end lost 3 bases, the J end lost 6 bases, and 6 bases lay between the germline ends. The CDR3 runs to 11 residues. This chain's CDR3 is CASSFLSEQYF. The CDR3 DNA is TGTGCCAGCAGTTTTTTGAGCGAGCAGTACTTC.

V is TRBV6-5 and J is TRBJ1-3; no clear D. V gave up 6 bases and J gave up 3 bases, with 6 bases separating them. The CDR3 has 12 residues. Looked up from germline, CDR1 is MNHEY and CDR2 is SVGAGI. Here the CDR3 DNA reads TGTGCCAGCAGCAACGGTGGAAACACCATATATTTT. This codes for CASSNGGNTIYF.

The chain carries TRBV30 and TRBJ1-4, with D possibly being TRBD1 (5 bases). This CDR3 is built from 15 residues. V was cut by 4 bases and J by 4 bases, with 16 bases left in between. CDR1 is GTSNPN and CDR2 is SVGIG in the germline V gene (reference sequence). The CDR3 region has the DNA TGTGCCTGGACCCGCCACGGGGGGGATAATGAAAAACTGTTTTTT. This codes for CAWTRHGGDNEKLFF.

This chain links TRBV30 with TRBJ1-2, with D possibly TRBD1 on 6 matching bases. The CDR3 contains 13 residues. Germline assignment: CDR1 GTSNPN and CDR2 SVGIG (reference sequence). V was cut by 3 bases and J by 7 bases, with 15 bases left in between. The CDR3 sequence: CAWSQQGSGGYTF. DNA for the CDR3: TGTGCCTGGAGCCAACAGGGCTCCGGTGGCTACACCTTC.

Here the CDR3 DNA reads TGCGCCAGCAGCTCTCAGGGGTATGGCTACACCTTC. It codes for CASSSQGYGYTF. The chain joins TRBV5-1 to TRBJ1-2; perhaps TRBD1 as D (6 bases). This CDR3 has 12 residues. Trimming shortened V by 3 bases and J by 5 bases, and 8 bases separated the two germline ends. Germline CDR1 and CDR2: SGHRS and YFSETQ.

The chain uses TRBV4-1 and TRBJ1-6, with a possible D match to TRBD1 (6 bases). The ends were cut back, 0 bases at V and 12 bases at J, with 12 bases in the middle. CDR3 length: 14 amino acids. CDR1 MGHRA and CDR2 YSYEKL come from the germline V gene. CDR3 coding DNA: TGCGCCAGCAGCCAAGACGGGAACAGGGAACCCCTCCACTTT. Protein sequence: CASSQDGNREPLHF.

CDR3 DNA: TGTGCCAGCAGTTACGGTTGGCGGGGGGAAGGCGAGCAGTACTTC. As protein: CASSYGWRGEGEQYF. The V and J genes are TRBV6-5 and TRBJ2-7, with 8 bases fitting TRBD2. Germline values: CDR1 MNHEY, CDR2 SVGAGI. V shed 2 bases and J 6 bases; nucleotides not matched to a gene: 9. The CDR3 contains 15 residues.

The genes are TRBV7-2 and TRBJ2-1, with 10 bases matching TRBD1. CDR3 length equals 15 residues. CDR1 is SGHTA and CDR2 is FQGNSA in the germline V gene. With 1 base clipped from V and 7 bases from J, the junction kept 4 bases outside the gene matches. The CDR3 coding sequence is TGTGCCAGCAGCTTAGGACAGGGGGCTTCGAATGAGCAGTTCTTC. Protein sequence: CASSLGQGASNEQFF.

CDR3 protein: CASSVDGANTGELFF. In nucleotides, the CDR3 is TGTGCCAGCAGCGTAGACGGGGCGAACACCGGGGAGCTGTTTTTT. The genes are TRBV9 and TRBJ2-2; D perhaps matches TRBD2 (5 bases). V was clipped by 0 bases and J by 0 bases, with 6 bases between them. Germline loops: CDR1 SGDLS, CDR2 YYNGEE. The CDR3 is made up of 15 amino acids.

V gene TRBV28 combines with J gene TRBJ1-5; D unclear. Per germline, CDR1 MDHEN and CDR2 SYDVKM. V lost 8 bases, J lost 0 bases, and 11 bases lay in between. The CDR3 is made up of 14 amino acids. Here the CDR3 reads CASYEGTSNQPQHF. The CDR3 bases are TGTGCCAGCTACGAGGGTACTAGCAATCAGCCCCAGCATTTT.

The chain links TRBV5-1 to TRBJ2-1, with a possible D match to TRBD2 (6 bases). Germline-derived CDR1 and CDR2 are SGHRS and YFSETQ. The CDR3 is 14 amino acids. Trimming removed 4 bases at V and 5 bases at J, with 13 bases between. The CDR3: CASSAGGDHNEQFF. CDR3 DNA: TGCGCCAGCAGCGCCGGGGGAGACCACAATGAGCAGTTCTTC.

This clone was detected once. Other DNA variants within this sample encode the same CDR3. The J gene is TRBJ2-1, the V gene TRBV2; TRBD2 agrees at 8 bases. CDR1 and CDR2 (germline): SNHLY, FYNNEI. The ends lost 11 bases at V and 10 bases at J; junction bases unmatched: 16. This CDR3 region has 14 residues. The CDR3 loop is CARIGAGGGLEQFF. The CDR3 bases are TGTGCCCGCATAGGGGCCGGGGGGGGCTTAGAGCAGTTCTTC.

This chain joins TRBV28 and TRBJ2-3, with 8 bases lining up with TRBD2. The CDR3 length is 13 residues. Germline V CDR1 and CDR2: MDHEN, SYDVKM. Trimming removed 5 bases from V and 4 bases from J; junction bases left unmatched: 2. CDR3 residues: CASSSGSSDTQYF. CDR3 DNA: TGTGCCAGCAGTAGCGGGAGCTCAGATACGCAGTATTTT.

The chain carries TRBV5-6 and TRBJ2-7; TRBD2 matches at 8 bases. This CDR3 is 15 amino acids long. V lost 4 bases and J lost 1; bases outside the gene matches: 7. Germline CDR1 and CDR2: SGHDT and YYEEEE. CDR3 sequence: CASSATSGASYEQYF. In DNA form, the CDR3 reads TGTGCCAGCAGCGCCACTAGCGGTGCGTCCTACGAGCAGTACTTC.

The chain recombines TRBV28 with TRBJ1-2; D gene uncertain. V was clipped by 3 bases and J by 2 bases, with 10 bases between them. The CDR3 length is 14 residues. Looked up from germline, CDR1 is MDHEN and CDR2 is SYDVKM. The CDR3 sequence: CASSLGDKNYGYTF. Here the CDR3 DNA reads TGTGCCAGCAGTTTGGGCGACAAGAACTATGGCTACACCTTC.

The J gene is TRBJ2-3, the V gene TRBV27; 7 nucleotides agree with TRBD2. V lost 6 bases, J lost 2 bases, and 5 bases stayed unmatched. Germline V gene lookup returns CDR1 MNHEY and CDR2 SMNVEV (reference sequence). This CDR3 is 14 amino acids long. CDR3 amino acids: CASRYGGNTDTQYF. The CDR3 region has the DNA TGTGCCAGCAGATACGGGGGGAACACAGATACGCAGTATTTT.

V and J are TRBV6-1 and TRBJ1-2; D call uncertain. The CDR3 runs to 14 residues. Per the germline V gene, CDR1 is MNHNS and CDR2 is SASEGT. Trimming pared 1 base from V and 1 base from J, leaving 7 bases between. This CDR3 is CASSEVGLNYGYTF. The CDR3 DNA follows: TGTGCCAGCAGTGAAGTTGGGCTTAACTATGGCTACACCTTC.

The chain joins TRBV15 to TRBJ2-2, with 11 bases that match TRBD1. The CDR3 is 15 residues long. The V segment lost 8 bases and the J segment 8 bases; nucleotides outside the gene matches: 10. The V gene's germline CDR1 is LNHNV and CDR2 YYDKDF (reference sequence). The CDR3 sequence is CATSYRTGGTGELFF. CDR3 DNA sequence: TGTGCCACCTCCTATCGGACAGGGGGCACGGGGGAGCTGTTTTTT.

The chain joins TRBV12-3 or TRBV12-4 to TRBJ1-1, with D unresolved. The CDR3 length is 12 residues. Trimming took 6 bases from V and 10 from J, leaving 15 bases between them. This chain's CDR3 is CASRYGLGGAFF. The CDR3 DNA follows: TGTGCCAGCAGATACGGACTCGGAGGAGCTTTCTTT.

The gene calls are TRBV5-6 and TRBJ1-5, with TRBD1 as a possible D gene (6 bases). The germline CDR1 and CDR2 sequences are SGHDT and YYEEEE. V lost 2 bases and J lost 4, with 13 bases in between. This CDR3 has 15 residues. In nucleotides, the CDR3 is TGTGCCAGCAGCTTATTACAGGGAGGGAATCAGCCCCAGCATTTT. Translating gives CASSLLQGGNQPQHF.

V gene TRBV19 combines with J gene TRBJ2-1; 10 positions agree with TRBD1. Unmatched junction bases numbered 8, after V lost 8 bases and J lost 10 bases. CDR1 LNHDA and CDR2 SQIVND come from the germline V gene (reference sequence). The CDR3 totals 13 residues. The CDR3 here is CASWDRGIGEQFF. CDR3 nucleotide sequence: TGTGCCAGTTGGGACAGGGGTATAGGGGAGCAGTTCTTC.

This chain uses TRBV30 with TRBJ2-3; the D gene is possibly TRBD1 (6 bases). The germline V gene encodes CDR1 GTSNPN and CDR2 SVGIG (reference sequence). The CDR3 runs 11 residues. Trimming took 7 bases from V and 6 from J, leaving 11 bases between them. The CDR3 is CAFQGRDTQYF. For the CDR3, the DNA is TGTGCCTTCCAGGGGCGGGATACGCAGTATTTT.

The rearrangement links TRBV23-1 to TRBJ2-1; TRBD2 agrees at 13 bases. TRBV23-1 is classed as an ORF, of uncertain function. The CDR3 extends over 21 amino acids. Unmatched junction bases numbered 14, after V lost 3 bases and J lost 0 bases. The CDR3 region has the DNA TGCGCCAGCAGTCACCCGGGCTCTGGGACTAGCGGGAACAGCTCCTACAATGAGCAGTTCTTC. Amino acid sequence: CASSHPGSGTSGNSSYNEQFF.

In DNA form, the CDR3 reads TGTGCCAGCACCGAGGAGTTTTCCTACAATGAGCAGTTCTTC. This sequence encodes CASTEEFSYNEQFF. The chain recombines TRBV25-1 with TRBJ2-1, with D uncertain. Germline V gene lookup returns CDR1 MGHDK and CDR2 SYGVNS. The CDR3 is made up of 14 amino acids. V was shortened by 7 bases and J by 1 base, with 11 bases between the two germline ends.